This T cell receptor (beta chain) was observed in a study of CD8 T cells in ankylosing spondylitis. Regarding this clonotype: What it recognizes is unknown.

V trimming: 4 bases; J trimming: 7 bases; junction bases outside the gene matches: 3. CDR3 size: 13 residues. The germline V gene encodes CDR1 SGDLS and CDR2 YYNGEE. TCRdb reprocessed the 5' RACE reads with MiXCR, giving one entry per CDR3 protein. The table shows 350,000 to 450,000 distinct CDR3 sequences, with 20% to 25% occurring only once. Study-wide results and limits: Earlier work had already found some motif variants in reactive arthritis synovial fluid and blood. For ankylosing spondylitis blood, a TCR beta motif of fewer than 10 highly homologous variants appeared characteristic. As reported, disease-linked clones showed significant enrichment in matched ankylosing spondylitis synovial fluid. Those disease-linked clones were CD8+; they were also relatively rare in peripheral blood.

The sample taken for sequencing was blood, either unsorted or a sorted T cell fraction (not recorded which). The origin of this receptor is a male donor with ankylosing spondylitis or in good health (not recorded which). This chain uses TRBV9 with TRBJ2-1; 9 nucleotides match TRBD1. CDR3 bases: TGTGCCAGCAGCATCGGGACAGGGAATGAGCAGTTCTTC. Translated, it gives CASSIGTGNEQFF.